Listed below are T cell receptor beta chains from one sample, sequenced in a study of regulatory T cells in long-lasting Graves disease. Each CDR3 protein gets one entry after TCRdb re-called the multiplex PCR reads with MiXCR. The sample has about 460,000 distinct CDR3 sequences; 12% to 15% are singletons. This sample also appeared in a second study, on T cells in Graves' hyperthyroidism and ophthalmopathy.

The sequencing used peripheral blood mononuclear cells (PBMCs), collected at new diagnosis, from a patient treated with antithyroid drugs. The receptors come from a woman aged 50 to 60 with Graves disease. CDR3s include the opening cysteine and the closing phenylalanine or tryptophan. A D gene is named only where the DNA matches it firmly. Size is stated for part of the rows, as once, few or many counts, or as a class when the clone is expanded.

d_gene | abundance | j_gene | v_gene | CDR3aa | CDR3nt
. | many | TRBJ2-7 | TRBV5-1 | CASSGTRSPYEQYF | TGCGCCAGCAGCGGAACCAGGAGCCCCTACGAGCAGTACTTC
. | many | TRBJ2-2 | TRBV7-6 | CASSSTLGGTGELFF | TGTGCCAGCAGCTCCACCTTGGGTGGCACCGGGGAGCTGTTTTTT
TRBD1 | . | TRBJ2-3 | TRBV19 | CASSTHLTGSTDTQYF | TGTGCCAGTAGTACCCATTTGACAGGGAGCACAGATACGCAGTATTTT
. | . | TRBJ2-1 | TRBV4-1 | CASSQGPSVNEQFF | TGCGCCAGCAGCCAAGGACCTAGTGTCAATGAGCAGTTCTTC
. | . | TRBJ2-5 | TRBV4-2 | CASSPTRIETQYF | TGTGCCAGCAGCCCGACTAGGATAGAGACCCAGTACTTC
. | . | TRBJ1-5 | TRBV28 | CASSTVEVSNQPQHF | TGTGCCAGCAGTACGGTAGAGGTTAGCAATCAGCCCCAGCATTTT
TRBD1 | many | TRBJ1-2 | TRBV20-1 | CSARSTRGWYGYGYTF | TGCAGTGCTAGATCCACCAGGGGGTGGTACGGCTATGGCTACACCTTC
. | many | TRBJ2-3 | TRBV7-9 | CASSLRRGTTDTQYF | TGTGCCAGCAGCTTACGCAGGGGTACCACAGATACGCAGTATTTT
. | few | TRBJ2-7 | TRBV30 | CAWSSPGGVNEQYF | TGTGCCTGGAGTTCCCCGGGCGGGGTCAACGAGCAGTACTTC
TRBD2 | . | TRBJ2-7 | TRBV10-3 | CAIRPSGSGSYEQCF | TGTGCCATCCGTCCTAGCGGGAGTGGGTCCTACGAGCAGTGCTTC
. | . | TRBJ1-5 | TRBV20-1 | CSARDTNSNQPQHF | TGCAGTGCTAGAGATACAAATAGCAATCAGCCCCAGCATTTT
. | many | TRBJ2-3 | TRBV28 | CASSQVQGTWRGTDTQYF | TGTGCCAGCAGTCAAGTACAGGGGACCTGGAGGGGCACAGATACGCAGTATTTT
TRBD2 | . | TRBJ2-7 | TRBV29-1 | CSVSGAGGPEEQYF | TGCAGCGTCTCAGGGGCGGGAGGGCCGGAAGAGCAGTACTTC